This T cell receptor (beta chain) was documented in a study of shared T cell receptors in the human thymus. The table came from immunoSEQ multiplex PCR; TCRdb's copy has only in-frame clones and leaves some out. The sample holds 700,000 or so clones, approximately 85% seen once. The germline V gene encodes CDR1 MDHEN and CDR2 SYDVKM. V lost 7 bases to trimming and J lost 2 bases, with 15 bases between them. This CDR3 has 15 amino acids. Another study also made use of these data, one on human thymus T cells.

The receptor's source is a girl under three years old with a congenital heart defect. This chain links TRBV28 with TRBJ1-5, with unresolved D. Sequenced material: thymocytes. The CDR3 sequence: CASTFRGGGNQPQHF. Written as DNA, the CDR3 is TGTGCCAGCACGTTCCGGGGTGGGGGCAATCAGCCCCAGCATTTT.